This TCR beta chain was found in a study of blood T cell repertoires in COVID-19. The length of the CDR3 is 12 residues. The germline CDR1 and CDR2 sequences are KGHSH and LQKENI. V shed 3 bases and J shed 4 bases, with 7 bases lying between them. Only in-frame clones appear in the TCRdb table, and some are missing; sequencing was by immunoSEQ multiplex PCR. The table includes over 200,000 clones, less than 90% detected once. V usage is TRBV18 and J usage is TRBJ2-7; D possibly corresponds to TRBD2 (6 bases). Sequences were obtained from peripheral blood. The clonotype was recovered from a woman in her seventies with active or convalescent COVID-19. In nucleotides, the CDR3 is TGTGCCAGCTCACCGGAGGGGTACGAGCAGTACTTC. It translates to CASSPEGYEQYF.